A single sample gave rise to the 30 T cell receptor beta chains below, sequenced in a study of blood T cells in healthy people across ages. Using a J-beta primer mix together with a sample-barcoded 5' primer, a second PCR was run for about 6 to 12 cycles. TCRdb re-analysed the 5' RACE reads in MiXCR, keeping a single row per CDR3 protein. The sample holds 630,000 or so distinct CDR3 sequences, 32% seen once. Sequencing was done on a sample of blood. Receptors originate from a woman of 80 years or more in good health.

This clonotype was observed many times. V and J are TRBV25-1 and TRBJ2-5, with 8 bases that match TRBD2. Germline V gene lookup returns CDR1 MGHDK and CDR2 SYGVNS. This CDR3 is built from 14 residues. Trimming cost V 4 bases and J 5 bases; bases outside gene matches: 6. The CDR3 reads CASSGGTSIETQYF. The CDR3 DNA sequence: TGTGCCAGCAGTGGAGGGACTAGTATCGAGACCCAGTACTTC.

Worth noting for this clonotype: Germline is not matched at one junction end, which may reflect a read error. The V and J genes are TRBV5-1 and TRBJ2-1, with D perhaps matching TRBD2 (5 bases). CDR1 is SGHRS, CDR2 YFSETQ, per germline. This CDR3 spans 17 amino acids. The CDR3 sequence: CASSVEIGLPPYNGQFF. The CDR3 DNA reads TGCGCCAGCAGCGTAGAGATAGGACTCCCCCCCTACAATGGGCAGTTCTTC. Full variable domain (missing parts from reference TRBV5-1 and TRBJ2-1): KAGVTQTPRYLIKTRGQQVTLSCSPISGHRSVSWYQQTPGQGLQFLFEYFSETQRNKGNFPGRFSGRQFSNSRSEMNVSTLELGDSALYLCASSVEIGLPPYNGQFFGPGTRLTVL.

The chain recombines TRBV5-1 with TRBJ2-3; TRBD1 or TRBD2 may be the D gene (5 bases each). The V end was cut by 7 bases, the J end by 2 bases, with 23 bases between. This CDR3 comprises 17 residues. CDR1 is SGHRS, CDR2 YFSETQ, per germline. CDR3: CASRRDTGPYPTDTQYF. CDR3 nucleotides: TGCGCCAGCCGACGCGACACGGGACCATACCCCACAGATACGCAGTATTTT.

A note on this clonotype: One base away lies a much larger clone, so this may be a sequencing read error. This rearrangement joins TRBV4-3 to TRBJ1-2; a weak D match, TRBD1 (5 bases). The CDR3 is 16 amino acids. Germline CDR1 reads LGHNA; CDR2 reads YSLEER. CDR3 nucleotides: TGCGCCAGCAGCCAAGATTTCGGGGCTATTAACCATGGCTACACCTTC. Encoded protein: CASSQDFGAINHGYTF.

The sample holds many counts of this clonotype. The chain links TRBV5-1 to TRBJ2-1; 8 bases fit TRBD2. Per the germline V gene, CDR1 is SGHRS and CDR2 is YFSETQ. V shed 1 base and J 8 bases; nucleotides not matched to a gene: 11. The CDR3 is 16 residues long. The CDR3 DNA is TGCGCCAGCAGCTTGACTCCGGGACTAGGACAAGATGAGCAGTTCTTC. As protein: CASSLTPGLGQDEQFF.

There are a few counts of this clonotype. V usage is TRBV25-1 and J usage is TRBJ1-2; D is unclear. The germline gives CDR1 MGHDK, CDR2 SYGVNS. This CDR3 region has 12 residues. Trimming cost V 1 base and J 8 bases, with 8 bases left between them. The CDR3 loop is CASSESSRGYTF. The CDR3 nucleotides read TGTGCCAGCAGTGAATCAAGTAGGGGCTACACCTTC.

At least ten counts were recorded for this clonotype. The chain joins TRBV15 to TRBJ2-7, with D possibly TRBD2 on 5 matching bases. The CDR3 covers 15 residues. CDR1 and CDR2 (germline): LNHNV, YYDKDF (reference sequence). The V and J ends lost 0 bases and 0 bases respectively, with 9 bases between them. CDR3 sequence reads: CATSRDRGYSYEQYF. In DNA, the CDR3 is TGTGCCACCAGCAGAGATAGAGGGTACTCCTACGAGCAGTACTTC.

This clonotype was seen many times. The rearrangement links TRBV20-1 to TRBJ2-5; the match to TRBD2 covers 11 bases. The CDR3 is 15 amino acids. After removal of 5 bases from V and 5 bases from J, the junction contained 10 bases not matched to a gene. CDR1 and CDR2 from the germline V gene are DFQATT and SNEGSKA (reference sequence). CDR3 amino acids: CSALPGLAASETQYF. CDR3 nucleotides: TGCAGTGCTCTTCCGGGACTAGCGGCCTCGGAGACCCAGTACTTC.

This clonotype has only a few counts. The rearrangement joins TRBV11-3 to TRBJ2-3; TRBD1 agrees at 7 bases. CDR3 length: 15 residues. V shed 5 bases, J shed 4 bases, and the junction held 9 bases outside the gene matches. The germline V gene encodes CDR1 SGHNT and CDR2 YENEEA. The CDR3 is CASSLRQGFADTQYF. CDR3 DNA: TGTGCCAGCAGCCTCCGACAGGGCTTCGCAGATACGCAGTATTTT.

For this clonotype: This may stem from a read error, because a much larger clone lies one nucleotide away. V usage is TRBV2 and J usage is TRBJ2-7; unclear D gene. V was trimmed by 0 bases and J by 2 bases, leaving 11 bases between them. This CDR3 has 15 amino acids. Germline CDR1 SNHLY, CDR2 FYNNEI. CDR3 nucleotides: TGTGCCAGCAGTGAAGCGTCCGACGCCACCTACGAGCAGTACTTC. Translation gives CASSEASDATYEQYF.

The sample holds many counts of this clonotype. V and J are TRBV4-1 and TRBJ2-7, with D perhaps TRBD2 (5 bases). From germline, CDR1 is MGHRA and CDR2 YSYEKL. CDR3 size: 15 residues. The V end was cut by 0 bases, the J end by 1 base, with 10 bases between. CDR3 DNA: TGCGCCAGCAGCCAAGAAGCCGCGGGTTCCTACGAGCAGTACTTC. This gives the protein CASSQEAAGSYEQYF.

In this sample, this clonotype turned up many times. V is TRBV27 and J is TRBJ2-7; possible D gene TRBD2, 6 bases. This CDR3 region has 14 residues. Per the germline V gene, CDR1 is MNHEY and CDR2 is SMNVEV (reference sequence). The V end was cut by 2 bases, the J end by 3 bases, with 11 bases between. The CDR3 DNA sequence: TGTGCCAGCAGTTTAACCGGGGGAATCTACGAGCAGTACTTC. The encoded protein is CASSLTGGIYEQYF.

This clonotype was seen only a few times. V usage is TRBV5-5 and J usage is TRBJ1-5; 7 bases align to TRBD1. In germline, CDR1 is SGHKS, CDR2 YYEKEE (reference sequence). The ends lost 0 bases at V and 5 bases at J; junction bases unmatched: 5. The CDR3 runs 15 residues. CDR3 DNA sequence: TGTGCCAGCAGCTTGGAGGACAGGCGGGATCAGCCCCAGCATTTT. Its protein product is CASSLEDRRDQPQHF.

This clonotype was seen a handful of times. The rearrangement joins TRBV30 to TRBJ1-4, with 8 bases lining up with TRBD1. CDR3 length equals 13 residues. The ends lost 3 bases at V and 8 bases at J; junction bases unmatched: 5. Germline V gene sequence: CDR1 GTSNPN, CDR2 SVGIG (reference sequence). CDR3 region: CAWRGQEEEKLFF. CDR3 bases: TGTGCCTGGAGGGGACAGGAAGAGGAAAAACTGTTTTTT.

This clonotype came up many times. The chain uses TRBV25-1 and TRBJ2-1, with TRBD1 matching 7 bases. This CDR3 region has 15 residues. With V trimmed by 4 bases and J by 10 bases, 13 bases remained unmatched. The germline V gene has CDR1 MGHDK and CDR2 SYGVNS. Here the CDR3 reads CASSAPQHRGSEQFF. The CDR3 region has the DNA TGTGCCAGCAGTGCGCCCCAACACAGGGGAAGCGAGCAGTTCTTC.

The J gene is TRBJ2-3, the V gene TRBV30; the D gene could be TRBD1 or TRBD2 (5 bases each). V shed 3 bases and J shed 2 bases, with 15 bases lying between them. CDR1 is GTSNPN and CDR2 is SVGIG in the germline V gene (reference sequence). The CDR3 has 15 residues. CDR3 nucleotides: TGTGCCTGGAGCCCCGGGGCCAGAGACACAGATACGCAGTATTTT. This translates into CAWSPGARDTDTQYF.

As to this clonotype: A read error may produce the germline difference seen at one junction end. The chain links TRBV6-1 to TRBJ2-7; 7 nucleotides line up with TRBD2. The J call may be incorrect, as the DNA end agrees better with TRBJ2-5. Per germline, CDR1 MNHNS and CDR2 SASEGT. The CDR3 loop spans 14 amino acids. CDR3 in amino acids: CVSSILAEAKTQYF. The CDR3 nucleotides read TGTGTCAGCAGCATCCTAGCGGAGGCCAAGACCCAGTACTTC.

J is TRBJ1-1 and V is TRBV7-2, with D hard to call. V was clipped by 5 bases and J by 3 bases, with 16 bases between them. The CDR3 extends over 15 amino acids. CDR1 is SGHTA, CDR2 FQGNSA, per germline. This CDR3 reads CASSPAVGSYTEAFF. CDR3 nucleotide sequence: TGTGCCAGCAGCCCCGCGGTGGGCTCCTACACTGAAGCTTTCTTT.

The rearrangement joins TRBV29-1 to TRBJ2-4; 8 bases map to TRBD2. Trimming cost V 4 bases and J 3 bases; bases outside gene matches: 14. The germline V gene has CDR1 SQVTM and CDR2 ANQGSEA. This CDR3 has 17 residues. CDR3 nucleotides: TGCAGCGTTGGGGGGTCTAGCGGGCCCACCAACAAAAACATTCAGTACTTC. Amino acids: CSVGGSSGPTNKNIQYF.

This clonotype showed up many times. This sequence may be a read error, since a much larger clone differs from it by one base. The V and J genes are TRBV5-1 and TRBJ2-3; D gene unclear. V was trimmed by 1 base and J by 2 bases, leaving 8 bases between them. Germline V gene data show CDR1 as SGHRS and CDR2 as YFSETQ. The CDR3 has 14 residues. The DNA of the CDR3 is TGCGCCAGCAGCTTGTTGGGGTACACAGATACGCAGTATTTT. This codes for CASSLLGYTDTQYF.

This clonotype has just one count. A much larger clonotype is one base distant, so this may be a read error. J is TRBJ2-6 and V is TRBV6-2 or TRBV6-3, with 9 bases aligning to TRBD1. CDR1 is MNHEY, CDR2 SVGEGT, per germline. The CDR3 has 17 residues. The CDR3 bases are TGTGTCAGCAGTTACTCGGACAGGGGAGGTGGGGCCAACGTCCTGACTTTC. It codes for CVSSYSDRGGGANVLTF.

This clonotype showed up just a few times. The V call is TRBV4-1, the J call TRBJ2-3, with 9 bases lining up with TRBD2. CDR3 size: 16 residues. In germline, CDR1 is MGHRA, CDR2 YSYEKL. Unmatched junction bases numbered 14, after V lost 6 bases and J lost 7 bases. In DNA form, the CDR3 reads TGCGCCAGCAGACCTCGTCTAGCGGGGATGCCCCATACGCAGTATTTT. Its protein product is CASRPRLAGMPHTQYF.

This clonotype appeared many times. The chain has TRBV20-1 and TRBJ2-3, with D possibly TRBD2 on 7 matching bases. V lost 2 bases and J lost 1, with 13 bases in between. Germline V gene data show CDR1 as DFQATT and CDR2 as SNEGSKA (reference sequence). The CDR3 contains 15 residues. CDR3 sequence: CSARWGGGGTDTQYF. DNA for the CDR3: TGCAGTGCTAGATGGGGCGGGGGCGGCACAGATACGCAGTATTTT.

This clonotype showed up many times. This chain uses TRBV28 with TRBJ2-7; 9 bases are shared with TRBD1. The CDR3 runs to 15 residues. The germline V gene has CDR1 MDHEN and CDR2 SYDVKM. V shed 4 bases, J shed 4 bases, and the junction held 8 bases outside the gene matches. CDR3 sequence reads: CASSSAGTGIYEQYF. The CDR3 DNA is TGTGCCAGCAGTTCAGCCGGGACAGGGATTTACGAGCAGTACTTC.

The chain uses TRBV3-1 and TRBJ1-2; TRBD1 is a possible D gene (5 bases). V gave up 4 bases and J gave up 7 bases, with 16 bases separating them. CDR3 length: 14 residues. The germline gives CDR1 LGHDT, CDR2 YNNKEL (reference sequence). The DNA of the CDR3 is TGTGCCAGCAGCCCATCCGGGACCTATCTTGGCTACACCTTC. Amino acid sequence: CASSPSGTYLGYTF.

At least ten counts were recorded for this clonotype. Relative to the germline gene, one junction end is altered; a read error may explain this. This chain joins TRBV7-2 and TRBJ1-4; D remains ambiguous. CDR3 length: 13 residues. Germline assignment: CDR1 SGHTA and CDR2 FQGNSA. The CDR3 reads CASSLGRNEKLFF. The CDR3 DNA reads TGTGCCAGCAGTTTAGGTCGGAATGAAAAACTGTTTTTT.

A note on this clonotype: This could be a read error, since a much larger clone is one nucleotide away. The chain has TRBV25-1 and TRBJ2-6; D is possibly TRBD2 (7 bases). This CDR3 region has 17 residues. Germline CDR1 reads MGHDK; CDR2 reads SYGVNS. As DNA, the CDR3 is TGTGCCAGCAGTAGTGTCAACGGGGTACGGGGGGCCAACGTCCGGACTTTC. This codes for CASSSVNGVRGANVRTF.

The sample holds a few counts of this clonotype. This may stem from a read error, because a much larger clone lies one nucleotide away. The V call is TRBV9, the J call TRBJ2-3, with TRBD1 matching 10 bases. Per germline, CDR1 SGDLS and CDR2 YYNGEE. The CDR3 is 17 amino acids. The CDR3 nucleotides read TGTGCCAGCGGCGTGCCGGGACAGGGGCTTTACACAGATACGCAGTATTTT. Translation gives CASGVPGQGLYTDTQYF.

This clonotype has ten or more counts. The gene calls are TRBV7-3 and TRBJ2-3; TRBD2 matches 12 bases. The V and J ends lost 6 bases and 0 bases, in that order; junction bases with no gene match: 4. The CDR3 has 16 residues. Germline V gene sequence: CDR1 SGHTA, CDR2 FQGTGA. The CDR3 loop is CASSFLAGGSTDTQYF. CDR3 in DNA: TGTGCCAGCAGTTTCCTAGCGGGGGGGAGCACAGATACGCAGTATTTT. Supplemented by reference TRBV7-3 and TRBJ2-3, the full variable domain reads GAGVSQTPSNKVTEKGKYVELRCDPISGHTALYWYRQSLGQGPEFLIYFQGTGAADDSGLPNDRFFAVRPEGSVSTLKIQRTERGDSAVYLCASSFLAGGSTDTQYFGPGTRLTVL.

On this clonotype itself: Mismatch with germline at one junction end may stem from a read error. The V and J genes are TRBV27 and TRBJ2-6; 10 bases map to TRBD1. This CDR3 spans 17 amino acids. Per the germline V gene, CDR1 is MNHEY and CDR2 is SMNVEV (reference sequence). The CDR3 DNA is TGTGCCAGCAGTTGGACAGGGGGTAGCTCTGGGGCCAACGTCCAGACTTTC. Residues: CASSWTGGSSGANVQTF.